The count of the clone carrying this T cell receptor (beta chain) is one. TCR beta chains were sequenced at survey level with immunoSEQ. Clones were sequenced by immunoSEQ multiplex PCR, and TCRdb holds only the in-frame ones, with some missing. This sample has about 68,000 clones, with around 93% found just once. This CDR3 contains 12 residues. The germline V gene encodes CDR1 KGHSH and CDR2 LQKENI. Trimming stripped 3 bases from V and 2 bases from J, with 4 bases between. This rearrangement joins TRBV18 to TRBJ1-1; the D is unclear. The sample consisted of PBMCs. The clonotype comes from a man aged 35 to 55 with rheumatoid arthritis. The CDR3 bases are TGTGCCAGCTCACCGGGAAACACTGAAGCTTTCTTT. Protein product: CASSPGNTEAFF.